The rows below give T cell receptor beta chains drawn from one sample of a study of blood T cells in healthy people across ages. TCRdb independently ran MiXCR on the 5' RACE reads; one entry per CDR3 protein. Altogether roughly 730,000 distinct CDR3 sequences are present, 56% being singletons, with the ten largest covering around a quarter. Specimen: blood. The receptors here all came from a man aged 35 to 55 in good health. Each CDR3 is given with its conserved first and last residue. The D gene is left open where the match is weak. Size tells how often a clone was seen (once, few, many) or the class of an expanded clone, and some rows leave it out.

V gene	CDR3 length	D gene	J gene	clone size	CDR3 protein	CDR3 DNA
TRBV2	14	.	TRBJ2-5	.	CASNGGIYQETQYF	TGTGCCAGCAATGGAGGGATCTACCAAGAGACCCAGTACTTC
TRBV7-2	14	.	TRBJ1-5	few	CASSLGRRNQPQHF	TGTGCCAGCAGCTTAGGACGGCGTAATCAGCCCCAGCATTTT
TRBV28	16	TRBD2	TRBJ2-3	few	CASQTSSGSSTDTQYF	TGTGCCAGCCAAACTTCTAGCGGGTCTAGCACAGATACGCAGTATTTT
TRBV20-1	12	TRBD1	TRBJ2-7	.	CSARQGNYEQYF	TGCAGTGCCAGACAGGGGAACTACGAGCAGTACTTC
TRBV5-8	17	TRBD1	TRBJ2-1	.	CASSLGTGGPSYNEQFF	TGTGCCAGCAGCCTTGGGACAGGGGGCCCGTCCTACAATGAGCAGTTCTTC
TRBV21-1	21	.	TRBJ2-1	.	CASSKDPTRLAGHPGHREQFF	TGTGCCAGCAGCAAAGACCCCACCAGACTAGCGGGCCACCCTGGACATCGTGAGCAGTTCTTC
TRBV4-1	14	.	TRBJ1-5	few	CASSHGPANQPQHF	TGCGCCAGCAGCCACGGACCTGCCAATCAGCCCCAGCATTTT
TRBV11-2	17	TRBD2	TRBJ2-1	.	CASSLDRGLAGVNEQFF	TGTGCCAGCAGCTTAGATCGGGGACTAGCGGGTGTCAATGAGCAGTTCTTC
TRBV19	16	TRBD2	TRBJ2-1	.	CASSFGLADSYNEQFF	TGTGCCAGTAGTTTCGGACTAGCGGACTCCTACAATGAGCAGTTCTTC
TRBV4-2	15	.	TRBJ1-4	.	CASSQEQGTNEKLFF	TGTGCCAGCAGCCAGGAACAGGGAACTAATGAAAAACTGTTTTTT
TRBV18	20	TRBD1	TRBJ2-6	once	CASSRSTGTGAPSGANVLTF	TGTGCCAGCTCACGCAGCACCGGGACAGGGGCCCCCTCTGGGGCCAACGTCCTGACTTTC
TRBV12-3/TRBV12-4	15	.	TRBJ2-5	.	CASRGIDRNQETQYF	TGTGCCAGCAGGGGAATCGACCGTAATCAAGAGACCCAGTACTTC
TRBV20-1	16	TRBD2	TRBJ2-2	.	CSAPRGADINTGELFF	TGCAGTGCCCCGCGGGGGGCCGATATTAACACCGGGGAGCTGTTTTTT
TRBV6-5	15	.	TRBJ1-2	.	CASSYRRDGNYGYTF	TGTGCCAGCAGTTACCGTCGGGACGGGAACTATGGCTACACCTTC
TRBV10-3	14	.	TRBJ1-5	.	CAISEKATDQPQHF	TGTGCCATCAGTGAGAAGGCGACGGATCAGCCCCAGCATTTT
TRBV24-1	12	.	TRBJ1-2	.	CATSDGHYGYTF	TGTGCCACCAGTGACGGCCACTATGGCTACACCTTC